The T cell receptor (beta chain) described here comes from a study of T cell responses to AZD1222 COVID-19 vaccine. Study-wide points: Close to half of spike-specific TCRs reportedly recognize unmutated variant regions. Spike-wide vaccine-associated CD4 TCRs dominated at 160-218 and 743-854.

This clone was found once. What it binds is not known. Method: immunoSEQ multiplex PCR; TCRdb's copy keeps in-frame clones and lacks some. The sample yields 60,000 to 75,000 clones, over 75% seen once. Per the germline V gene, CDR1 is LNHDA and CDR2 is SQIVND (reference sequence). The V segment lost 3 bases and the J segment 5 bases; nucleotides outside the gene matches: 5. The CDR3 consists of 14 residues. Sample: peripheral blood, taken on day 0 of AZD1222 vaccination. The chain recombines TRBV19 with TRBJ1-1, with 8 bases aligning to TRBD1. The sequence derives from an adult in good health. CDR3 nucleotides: TGTGCCAGTAGTATTAAGACAGGGGTAACTGAAGCTTTCTTT. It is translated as CASSIKTGVTEAFF. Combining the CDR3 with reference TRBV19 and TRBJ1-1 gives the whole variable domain DGGITQSPKYLFRKEGQNVTLSCEQNLNHDAMYWYRQDPGQGLRLIYYSQIVNDFQKGDIAEGYSVSREKKESFPLTVTSAQKNPTAFYLCASSIKTGVTEAFFGQGTRLTVV.